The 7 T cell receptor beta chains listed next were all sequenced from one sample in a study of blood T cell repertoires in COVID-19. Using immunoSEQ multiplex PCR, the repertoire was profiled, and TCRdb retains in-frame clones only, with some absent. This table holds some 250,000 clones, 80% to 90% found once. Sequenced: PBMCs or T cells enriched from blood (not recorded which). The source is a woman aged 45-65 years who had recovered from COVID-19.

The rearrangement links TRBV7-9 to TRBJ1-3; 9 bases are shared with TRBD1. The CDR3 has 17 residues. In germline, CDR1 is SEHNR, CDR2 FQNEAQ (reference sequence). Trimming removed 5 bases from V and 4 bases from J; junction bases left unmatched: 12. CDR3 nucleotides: TGTGCCAGCAGCCCCCTCCCGGGACAGGGTTTCGGAAACACCATATATTTT. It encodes CASSPLPGQGFGNTIYF.

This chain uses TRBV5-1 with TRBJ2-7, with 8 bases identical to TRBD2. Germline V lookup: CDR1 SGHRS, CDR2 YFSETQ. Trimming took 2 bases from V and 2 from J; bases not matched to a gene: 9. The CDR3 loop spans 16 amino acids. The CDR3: CASSFSSGAGAYEQYF. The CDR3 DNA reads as TGCGCCAGCAGCTTTAGTAGCGGGGCGGGAGCCTACGAGCAGTACTTC.

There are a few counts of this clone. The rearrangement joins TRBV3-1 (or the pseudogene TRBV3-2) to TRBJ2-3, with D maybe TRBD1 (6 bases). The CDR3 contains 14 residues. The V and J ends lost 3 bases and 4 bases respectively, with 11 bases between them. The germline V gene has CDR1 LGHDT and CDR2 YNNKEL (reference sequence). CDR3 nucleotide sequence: TGTGCCAGCAGCCAGGGACATTGGGCAGATACGCAGTATTTT. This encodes CASSQGHWADTQYF.

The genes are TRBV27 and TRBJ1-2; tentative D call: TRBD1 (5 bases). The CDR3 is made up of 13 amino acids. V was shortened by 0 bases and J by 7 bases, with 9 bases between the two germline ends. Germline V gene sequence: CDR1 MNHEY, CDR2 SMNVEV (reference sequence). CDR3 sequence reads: CASSLSWGGGYTF. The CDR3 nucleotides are TGTGCCAGCAGTTTATCGTGGGGGGGTGGCTACACCTTC.

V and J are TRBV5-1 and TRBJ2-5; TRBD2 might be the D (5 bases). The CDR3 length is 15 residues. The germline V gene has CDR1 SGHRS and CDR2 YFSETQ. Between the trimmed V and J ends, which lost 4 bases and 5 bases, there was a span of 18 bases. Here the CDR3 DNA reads TGCGCCAGCAGCCTCAGCCCGGGGTCCGGGGAGACCCAGTACTTC. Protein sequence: CASSLSPGSGETQYF.

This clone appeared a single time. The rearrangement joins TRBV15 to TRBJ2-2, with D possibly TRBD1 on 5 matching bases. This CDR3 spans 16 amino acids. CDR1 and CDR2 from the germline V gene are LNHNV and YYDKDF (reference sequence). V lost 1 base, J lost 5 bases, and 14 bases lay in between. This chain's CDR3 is CATSRGQGRVTGELFF. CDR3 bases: TGTGCCACCAGCAGAGGGCAGGGCAGGGTTACCGGGGAGCTGTTTTTT.

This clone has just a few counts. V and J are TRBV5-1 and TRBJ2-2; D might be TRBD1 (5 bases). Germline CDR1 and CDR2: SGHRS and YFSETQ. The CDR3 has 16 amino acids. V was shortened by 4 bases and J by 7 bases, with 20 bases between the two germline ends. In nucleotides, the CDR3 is TGCGCCAGCAGCCCTAAGGGTCCCAGGCAGGGCGGGGAGCTGTTTTTT. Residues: CASSPKGPRQGGELFF.